This T cell receptor beta chain was captured in a study of CD8+ T cells in alopecia areata. The wider study: Patients in the treated group were given tofacitinib by mouth, 5 to 10 mg twice a day.

Samples from alopecia areata patients were lesional scalp punch biopsies and peripheral blood. Reverse transcription of extracted RNA yielded cDNA, which provided the sequencing template. Sequenced by immunoSEQ multiplex PCR; TCRdb stores in-frame clones only, minus some. The repertoire holds 60,000 to 70,000 clones, with about half as singletons. CDR3 size: 13 residues. Germline CDR1 reads SQVTM; CDR2 reads ANQGSEA. The V and J ends lost 4 bases and 4 bases, in that order; junction bases with no gene match: 3. This receptor was taken from a human donor with alopecia areata. The sample consisted of CD8+ T cells sorted from blood, taken at week 0. V usage is TRBV29-1 and J usage is TRBJ2-1, with 8 bases identical to TRBD2. The chain's CDR3 is CSVATSGYNEQFF. The CDR3 DNA reads TGCAGCGTTGCCACTAGCGGTTACAATGAGCAGTTCTTC.